These T cell receptor beta chains were read from a single sample in a study of cytotoxic CD8 clonotypes in ibrutinib-treated CLL. Profiling relied on immunoSEQ multiplex PCR, and the TCRdb table lists in-frame clones only, not all of them. The data contain about 36,000 clones, 71% of them singletons. The source was PBMCs, collected at disease progression, from a patient treated with ibrutinib. These receptors all stem from a human donor with chronic lymphocytic leukemia. Both conserved end residues are part of each CDR3. Fields, in order: CDR3 protein, CDR3 DNA, J gene, clone size, D gene, V gene. D genes are given only for firm matches. Expanded clones get a size class; other rows say once, few or many, or leave the size out.

CDR3: CASRILGTGGTEAFF
DNA: TGTGCCAGCAGGATATTAGGGACAGGGGGGACTGAAGCTTTCTTT
J: TRBJ1-1
size: .
D: TRBD1
V: TRBV6-1

CDR3: CASRQGIGQPQHF
DNA: TGTGCCAGCAGACAGGGGATCGGTCAGCCCCAGCATTTT
J: TRBJ1-5
size: few
D: TRBD1
V: TRBV6-5

CDR3: CAISDGTVLNYGYTF
DNA: TGTGCCATCAGCGACGGGACAGTCTTAAACTATGGCTACACCTTC
J: TRBJ1-2
size: .
D: TRBD1
V: TRBV10-3

CDR3: CASCRDSAYEQYF
DNA: TGTGCCAGCTGCCGGGACTCAGCCTACGAGCAGTACTTC
J: TRBJ2-7
size: .
D: .
V: TRBV7-9

CDR3: CASMTTSGGDTQYF
DNA: TGTGCCAGCATGACGACTAGCGGGGGGGATACGCAGTATTTT
J: TRBJ2-3
size: .
D: TRBD2
V: TRBV6-1

CDR3: CASSLQGSETQYF
DNA: TGCGCCAGCAGCCTACAGGGTTCGGAGACCCAGTACTTC
J: TRBJ2-5
size: few
D: .
V: TRBV5-1

CDR3: CATSRDTGRSYF
DNA: TGTGCCACCAGCAGAGACACTGGACGGTCCTACTTC
J: TRBJ2-5
size: few
D: .
V: TRBV15

CDR3: CASSFSDRGREYF
DNA: TGTGCCAGCAGTTTCTCGGACAGGGGGCGCGAATACTTC
J: TRBJ2-7
size: .
D: TRBD1
V: TRBV27

CDR3: CASSLDVSDTQYF
DNA: TGTGCCAGCAGCTTGGATGTGTCAGATACGCAGTATTTT
J: TRBJ2-3
size: .
D: .
V: TRBV7-9

CDR3: CASSDLGDRQETQYF
DNA: TGTGCCAGCAGTGACTTGGGGGACAGGCAAGAGACCCAGTACTTC
J: TRBJ2-5
size: .
D: TRBD1
V: TRBV6-4

CDR3: CATTLGRGLDSPLHF
DNA: TGTGCCACCACCCTCGGTAGGGGGCTGGATTCACCCCTCCACTTT
J: TRBJ1-6
size: few
D: TRBD1
V: TRBV27

CDR3: CASGQFSNQPQHF
DNA: TGTGCCAGTGGACAGTTTAGCAATCAGCCCCAGCATTTT
J: TRBJ1-5
size: once
D: .
V: TRBV19

CDR3: CASSDRQAGGGETQYF
DNA: TGTGCCAGCAGTGACCGGCAAGCGGGGGGCGGGGAGACCCAGTACTTC
J: TRBJ2-5
size: .
D: TRBD2
V: TRBV2

CDR3: CASSRSRQGDYNEQFF
DNA: TGTGCCAGCAGCCGCTCCCGACAGGGAGACTACAATGAGCAGTTCTTC
J: TRBJ2-1
size: .
D: TRBD1
V: TRBV5-4

CDR3: CASRWDRNQETQYF
DNA: TGCGCCAGCCGCTGGGACAGGAACCAAGAGACCCAGTACTTC
J: TRBJ2-5
size: .
D: TRBD1
V: TRBV5-1

CDR3: CASSRLAGVDEQFF
DNA: TGTGCCAGCAGTCGGCTAGCGGGGGTCGATGAGCAGTTCTTC
J: TRBJ2-1
size: .
D: TRBD2
V: TRBV9

CDR3: CASSLGQGRSEQYF
DNA: TGTGCCAGCAGCTTGGGACAGGGCAGGTCCGAGCAGTACTTC
J: TRBJ2-7
size: .
D: TRBD1
V: TRBV4-2

CDR3: CASSVARDPTDTQYF
DNA: TGTGCCAGCAGTGTAGCTCGGGACCCTACAGATACGCAGTATTTT
J: TRBJ2-3
size: .
D: .
V: TRBV6-1

CDR3: CASSLARYEQYF
DNA: TGTGCCAGCAGCTTGGCCCGGTACGAGCAGTACTTC
J: TRBJ2-7
size: .
D: .
V: TRBV5-6

CDR3: CASSFDRGVRGYTF
DNA: TGTGCCAGCAGCTTTGACAGGGGCGTTCGGGGCTACACCTTC
J: TRBJ1-2
size: .
D: TRBD1
V: TRBV5-8

CDR3: CASSQVIGEMNTEAFF
DNA: TGTGCCAGTAGCCAAGTAATCGGAGAGATGAACACTGAAGCTTTCTTT
J: TRBJ1-1
size: once
D: .
V: TRBV19

CDR3: CASSPNVGASNQPQHF
DNA: TGCGCCAGCAGCCCTAACGTGGGGGCGAGCAATCAGCCCCAGCATTTT
J: TRBJ1-5
size: .
D: .
V: TRBV4-1

CDR3: CASSRTGEYYEQYF
DNA: TGTGCCAGCAGTCGGACAGGGGAATACTACGAGCAGTACTTC
J: TRBJ2-7
size: .
D: TRBD1
V: TRBV6-5